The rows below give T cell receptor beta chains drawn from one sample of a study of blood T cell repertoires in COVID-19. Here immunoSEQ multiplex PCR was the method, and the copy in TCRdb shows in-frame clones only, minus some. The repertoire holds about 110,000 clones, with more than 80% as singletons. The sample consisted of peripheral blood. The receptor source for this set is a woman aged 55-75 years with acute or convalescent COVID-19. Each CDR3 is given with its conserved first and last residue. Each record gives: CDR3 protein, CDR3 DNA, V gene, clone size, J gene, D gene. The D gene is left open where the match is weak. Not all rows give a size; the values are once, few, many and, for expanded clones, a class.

CASSQDGLADYGYTF TGTGCCAGCAGCCAAGATGGACTGGCGGACTATGGCTACACCTTC TRBV3-1/TRBV3-2 once TRBJ1-2 NA
CASSLSLQGGSEKLFF TGCGCCAGCAGCTTGAGCCTACAGGGAGGGAGTGAAAAACTGTTTTTT TRBV5-1 NA TRBJ1-4 NA
CASTSQNGNTIYF TGTGCCAGCACTAGCCAAAACGGAAACACCATATATTTT TRBV7-9 NA TRBJ1-3 NA
CASSGQRKETQYF TGTGCCAGCAGCGGACAGCGAAAAGAGACCCAGTACTTC TRBV7-7 NA TRBJ2-5 NA
CASSKIPMGGGGSSYEQYF TGTGCCAGCAGCAAAATCCCGATGGGGGGCGGCGGGAGCTCCTACGAGCAGTACTTC TRBV21-1 few TRBJ2-7 NA
CASSLAGRRQPQHF TGTGCCAGCAGCTTAGCTGGGAGGAGACAGCCCCAGCATTTT TRBV7-2 few TRBJ1-5 NA
CASSLEGGVGYGYTF TGCGCCAGCAGCTTGGAAGGGGGCGTAGGGTATGGCTACACCTTC TRBV5-1 once TRBJ1-2 TRBD1
CASSAGLGRFNEQFF TGTGCCAGCAGCGCAGGACTAGGACGATTCAATGAGCAGTTCTTC TRBV9 NA TRBJ2-1 TRBD2
CASSESPVSGYTF TGCGCCAGCAGTGAGTCTCCAGTATCCGGCTACACCTTC TRBV10-1 NA TRBJ1-2 NA
CASSVGTSGKVGELFF TGTGCCAGCAGCGTTGGAACTAGCGGGAAGGTCGGGGAGCTGTTTTTT TRBV9 NA TRBJ2-2 TRBD2
CASSSSGGIQPQHF TGTGCCAGCAGTTCCTCGGGGGGGATTCAGCCCCAGCATTTT TRBV27 NA TRBJ1-5 NA
CASSTSSGGRYNEQFF TGTGCCAGCAGCACATCTAGCGGGGGCAGATACAATGAGCAGTTCTTC TRBV21-1 NA TRBJ2-1 NA
CASSLDPTERGYTF TGTGCCAGCAGCTTAGATCCCACGGAGAGAGGCTACACCTTC TRBV7-2 few TRBJ1-2 NA
CAISGGTTTDTQYF TGTGCCATCAGTGGGGGGACTACCACAGATACGCAGTATTTT TRBV10-3 few TRBJ2-3 TRBD2
CASSPTGAGNTIYF TGCGCCAGCAGCCCTACAGGGGCTGGAAACACCATATATTTT TRBV5-1 NA TRBJ1-3 TRBD1
CSVGGESTDTQYF TGCAGCGTGGGTGGAGAGAGCACAGATACGCAGTATTTT TRBV29-1 NA TRBJ2-3 NA
CASSLSGRGVHQPQHF TGTGCCAGCAGCTTATCAGGGAGGGGCGTCCATCAGCCCCAGCATTTT TRBV7-2 NA TRBJ1-5 NA
CASVTGISYEQYF TGTGCCAGTGTGACAGGGATAAGCTACGAGCAGTACTTC TRBV2 NA TRBJ2-7 TRBD1
CASSSGEAYEQYF TGTGCCAGCAGCAGCGGGGAAGCCTACGAGCAGTACTTC TRBV6-5 NA TRBJ2-7 TRBD2
CASSPATGNTEAFF TGTGCCAGCAGCCCCGCGACAGGGAACACTGAAGCTTTCTTT TRBV9 NA TRBJ1-1 NA
CASSQRDSYNYGYTF TGTGCCAGCAGCCAACGGGACAGTTATAACTATGGCTACACCTTC TRBV3-1/TRBV3-2 NA TRBJ1-2 TRBD1
CASSLLTAGELFF TGTGCCAGCAGTTTGCTCACGGCCGGGGAGCTGTTTTTT TRBV27 NA TRBJ2-2 NA
CASSYLGTSTNEKLFF TGTGCCAGCAGTTACCTTGGGACATCAACTAATGAAAAACTGTTTTTT TRBV6-6 NA TRBJ1-4 NA
CASSPKQRNYGYTF TGTGCCAGCTCACCTAAACAGCGGAACTATGGCTACACCTTC TRBV18 NA TRBJ1-2 NA
CAWGSDFYGYTF TGTGCCTGGGGCAGTGACTTCTATGGCTACACCTTC TRBV30 NA TRBJ1-2 NA
CSVLRDRGSPLHF TGCAGCGTTCTGCGGGACAGGGGTTCACCCCTCCACTTT TRBV29-1 NA TRBJ1-6 TRBD1
CASSYDPGGTNEKLFF TGCGCCAGCAGCTATGACCCAGGTGGAACTAATGAAAAACTGTTTTTT TRBV5-1 NA TRBJ1-4 NA
CASSRTVNEKLFF TGTGCCAGCAGCCGGACAGTCAATGAAAAACTGTTTTTT TRBV7-9 NA TRBJ1-4 NA
CANAPQNGNTEAFF TGTGCCAACGCTCCGCAGAATGGGAACACTGAAGCTTTCTTT TRBV2 NA TRBJ1-1 NA
CASSEVSGSGELFF TGTGCCAGCAGTGAAGTATCAGGGTCCGGGGAGCTGTTTTTT TRBV2 few TRBJ2-2 NA
CASSFDNYGEQFF TGTGCCAGCAGCTTCGATAACTATGGGGAGCAGTTCTTC TRBV5-4 NA TRBJ2-1 NA
CAWRRRGPGNSPLHF TGTGCCTGGAGGCGGCGGGGGCCAGGCAATTCACCCCTCCACTTT TRBV30 NA TRBJ1-6 NA
CSVGVGGNTDTQYF TGCAGCGTTGGGGTCGGGGGGAACACAGATACGCAGTATTTT TRBV29-1 NA TRBJ2-3 TRBD2
CASSQGGGVANTGELFF TGTGCCAGCAGCCAGGGTGGCGGGGTGGCGAACACCGGGGAGCTGTTTTTT TRBV4-2 NA TRBJ2-2 NA
CASSPMAPGTGKAFF TGTGCTAGCAGCCCTATGGCCCCCGGGACAGGAAAAGCTTTCTTT TRBV7-7 NA TRBJ1-1 TRBD1
CASSLGTGDYGYTF TGCGCCAGCAGCTTGGGAACAGGAGACTATGGCTACACCTTC TRBV5-1 NA TRBJ1-2 NA
CASSILVDTEAFF TGTGCCAGTAGTATCTTAGTTGACACTGAAGCTTTCTTT TRBV19 NA TRBJ1-1 NA
CASSSDRDGNTIYF TGTGCCAGCAGTTCTGACAGGGATGGAAACACCATATATTTT TRBV11-2 NA TRBJ1-3 TRBD1
CASSLDRNEQFF TGTGCCAGCAGCTTAGACAGGAATGAGCAGTTCTTC TRBV11-2 once TRBJ2-1 NA
CASSHVSRTSGSTDTQYF TGTGCCAGCAGCCACGTCTCCAGGACTAGCGGTAGCACAGATACGCAGTATTTT TRBV4-2 NA TRBJ2-3 TRBD2
CASTAGRGLFSSTDTQYF TGTGCCAGCACCGCCGGCCGGGGACTTTTTTCTAGCACAGATACGCAGTATTTT TRBV28 once TRBJ2-3 NA
CASSQGYQPQHF TGTGCCAGCAGTCAGGGTTATCAGCCCCAGCATTTT TRBV6-2/TRBV6-3 NA TRBJ1-5 NA
CASSVAGRIPRITKNIQYF TGTGCCAGCAGCGTAGCGGGGAGGATTCCAAGGATAACCAAAAACATTCAGTACTTC TRBV9 NA TRBJ2-4 NA
CASSLGSGTSTDTQYF TGCGCCAGCAGCTTGGGTAGCGGGACTAGCACAGATACGCAGTATTTT TRBV5-1 NA TRBJ2-3 TRBD2
CASSSLAGGGETQYF TGTGCCAGCAGTTCCTTAGCGGGAGGGGGAGAGACCCAGTACTTC TRBV28 NA TRBJ2-5 TRBD2
CASSPDGENTEAFF TGTGCCAGCTCACCAGACGGAGAAAACACTGAAGCTTTCTTT TRBV18 NA TRBJ1-1 NA
CASSIDPTGNSPLHF TGTGCCAGTAGTATAGATCCGACAGGTAATTCACCCCTCCACTTT TRBV19 NA TRBJ1-6 NA